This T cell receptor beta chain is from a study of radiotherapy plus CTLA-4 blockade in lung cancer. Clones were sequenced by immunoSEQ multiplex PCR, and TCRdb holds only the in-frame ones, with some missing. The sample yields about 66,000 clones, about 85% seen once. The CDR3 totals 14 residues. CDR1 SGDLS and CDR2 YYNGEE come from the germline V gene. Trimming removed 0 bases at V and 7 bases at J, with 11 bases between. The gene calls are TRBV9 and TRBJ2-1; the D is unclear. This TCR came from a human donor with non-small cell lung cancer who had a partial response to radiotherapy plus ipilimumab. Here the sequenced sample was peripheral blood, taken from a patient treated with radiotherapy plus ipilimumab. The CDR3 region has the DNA TGTGCCAGCAGCGTAGCCGTGGTAGAGAATGAGCAGTTCTTC. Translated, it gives CASSVAVVENEQFF.